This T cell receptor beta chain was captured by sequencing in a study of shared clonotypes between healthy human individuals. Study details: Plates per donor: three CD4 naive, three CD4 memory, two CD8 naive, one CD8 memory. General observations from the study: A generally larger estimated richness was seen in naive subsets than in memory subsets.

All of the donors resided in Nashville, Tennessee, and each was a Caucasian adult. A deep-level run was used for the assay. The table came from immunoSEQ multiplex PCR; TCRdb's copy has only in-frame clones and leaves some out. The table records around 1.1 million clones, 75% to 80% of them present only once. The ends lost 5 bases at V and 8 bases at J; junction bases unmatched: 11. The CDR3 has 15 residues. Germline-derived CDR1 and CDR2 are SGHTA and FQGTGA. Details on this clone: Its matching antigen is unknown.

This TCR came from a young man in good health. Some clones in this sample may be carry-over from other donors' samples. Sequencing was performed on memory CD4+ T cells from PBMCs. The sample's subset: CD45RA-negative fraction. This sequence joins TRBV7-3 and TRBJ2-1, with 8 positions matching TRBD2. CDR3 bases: TGTGCCAGCAGCGCCTCCGGAGCCGGGGGGGATGAGCAGTTCTTC. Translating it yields CASSASGAGGDEQFF.